This is a list of T cell receptor beta chains from one sample in a study of cytomegalovirus exposure and HLA in healthy donors. Some clones are missing from TCRdb's copy, which holds only in-frame ones; the method was immunoSEQ multiplex PCR. The sample shows tens of thousands of clones, around 93% of them seen only once. The sample comprised PBMCs. Source of these receptors: a woman between 25 and 40 years old in good health and CMV-seropositive. Both conserved end residues are part of each CDR3. D genes are given only for firm matches. For some rows the clone size is stated as once, few or many, or as a class when expanded; others skip it.

>.|TRBJ2-7|TRBD2|TRBV27
CASSLIGGSRYEQYF
TGTGCCAGCAGTTTAATAGGCGGGAGTAGATACGAGCAGTACTTC
>.|TRBJ2-1|.|TRBV11-3
CASSRTLPGEQFF
TGTGCCAGCAGCCGTACTTTACCGGGTGAGCAGTTCTTC
>.|TRBJ1-5|TRBD1|TRBV6-5
CASRELGQGSQPQHF
TGTGCCAGCAGGGAATTGGGACAGGGAAGTCAGCCCCAGCATTTT
>.|TRBJ2-2|TRBD1|TRBV5-4
CASSLQQGLIGELFF
TGTGCCAGCAGCTTGCAACAGGGGCTTATCGGGGAGCTGTTTTTT
>.|TRBJ1-4|.|TRBV7-9
CASSFTGEKLFF
TGTGCCAGCAGCTTTACAGGGGAAAAACTGTTTTTT
>.|TRBJ1-1|.|TRBV12-5
CASGLGGNTEAFF
TGTGCTAGTGGACTGGGGGGGAACACTGAAGCTTTCTTT
>.|TRBJ1-2|TRBD1|TRBV9
CATGDRVAGYTF
TGTGCCACCGGGGACAGGGTTGCTGGCTACACCTTC
>.|TRBJ1-5|TRBD1|TRBV18
CASSLTITGTGGNQPQHF
TGTGCCAGCTCACTCACCATAACCGGGACAGGGGGCAATCAGCCCCAGCATTTT
>.|TRBJ2-1|TRBD2|TRBV2
CASRYPVAGKSYNEQFF
TGTGCCAGCAGATACCCGGTAGCGGGGAAAAGCTACAATGAGCAGTTCTTC
>.|TRBJ1-2|TRBD1|TRBV30
CAWRTQGANYGYTF
TGTGCCTGGCGCACACAGGGGGCGAACTATGGCTACACCTTC
>.|TRBJ1-4|.|TRBV9
CASSLPNQGKLFF
TGTGCCAGCAGCCTCCCAAATCAGGGAAAACTGTTTTTT
>once|TRBJ2-7|.|TRBV5-8
CASSPSPGWYEQYF
TGTGCCAGCAGCCCGTCTCCAGGTTGGTACGAGCAGTACTTC
>.|TRBJ2-1|TRBD2|TRBV28
CASSLPSGSRRPYNEQFF
TGTGCCAGCAGTTTACCTAGCGGGAGCCGCCGCCCCTACAATGAGCAGTTCTTC
>few|TRBJ1-2|.|TRBV7-2
CASSSSYGLYGYTF
TGTGCCAGCAGCTCCTCGTATGGGCTCTATGGCTACACCTTC
>.|TRBJ1-1|.|TRBV27
CASSLSWRAEAFF
TGTGCCAGCAGTTTATCGTGGAGGGCTGAAGCTTTCTTT
>.|TRBJ2-1|TRBD1|TRBV6-1
CATETGQGMNEQFF
TGTGCCACCGAAACAGGACAGGGGATGAATGAGCAGTTCTTC
>.|TRBJ2-1|TRBD2|TRBV18
CASSQGGTNNEQFF
TGTGCCAGCTCCCAGGGCGGGACTAACAATGAGCAGTTCTTC
>.|TRBJ1-5|.|TRBV7-2
CASSFEGGNQPQHF
TGTGCCAGCAGCTTTGAGGGGGGCAATCAGCCCCAGCATTTT
>once|TRBJ2-7|TRBD2|TRBV7-9
CASSPIRTTSGRAYEQYF
TGTGCCAGCAGCCCTATCCGAACAACTAGCGGGAGGGCCTACGAGCAGTACTTC
>once|TRBJ2-4|TRBD2|TRBV2
CASRARLAGVKNIQYF
TGTGCCAGCAGGGCAAGACTAGCGGGAGTCAAAAACATTCAGTACTTC
>.|TRBJ2-7|.|TRBV6-1
CASSGGNSYEQYF
TGTGCCAGCAGTGGAGGGAACTCCTACGAGCAGTACTTC
>.|TRBJ2-3|.|TRBV9
CASSVGGFSTDTQYF
TGTGCCAGCAGCGTAGGAGGGTTCAGCACAGATACGCAGTATTTT
>.|TRBJ2-2|TRBD1|TRBV6-1
CASSEALGQGFMGELFF
TGTGCCAGCAGTGAAGCGCTTGGACAGGGGTTTATGGGGGAGCTGTTTTTT
>.|TRBJ2-7|.|TRBV6-5
CASSYRGGPGNEQYF
TGTGCCAGCAGTTACAGGGGAGGCCCCGGGAACGAGCAGTACTTC
>few|TRBJ2-3|TRBD1|TRBV18
CASSPGTGITDTQYF
TGTGCCAGCTCACCAGGGACAGGGATCACAGATACGCAGTATTTT
>.|TRBJ2-5|TRBD2|TRBV5-4
CASSLASGETQYF
TGTGCCAGCAGCTTGGCTAGCGGGGAGACCCAGTACTTC
>medium-sized|TRBJ2-7|.|TRBV20-1
CSAHWGLEQYF
TGCAGTGCTCACTGGGGCCTCGAGCAGTACTTC
>.|TRBJ1-1|.|TRBV25-1
CASSFGGTEAFF
TGTGCCAGCAGTTTCGGGGGCACTGAAGCTTTCTTT
>.|TRBJ2-1|.|TRBV30
CAWSVGRETYNEQFF
TGTGCCTGGAGTGTGGGGCGGGAAACCTACAATGAGCAGTTCTTC
>.|TRBJ2-1|TRBD2|TRBV4-2
CASSQDFNLADRTTNYNEQFF
TGTGCCAGCAGCCAAGATTTTAATCTAGCGGACCGCACAACGAACTACAATGAGCAGTTCTTC
>.|TRBJ2-7|.|TRBV11-2
CASSLMLGAGQYF
TGTGCCAGCAGCCTAATGTTAGGGGCTGGGCAGTACTTC
>.|TRBJ2-1|TRBD2|TRBV14
CASSPLAGGPDEQFF
TGTGCCAGCAGCCCACTAGCGGGAGGGCCCGATGAGCAGTTCTTC
>.|TRBJ1-1|.|TRBV5-5
CASSFTPVDTSPFF
TGTGCCAGCAGCTTTACCCCAGTCGATACCTCCCCCTTCTTT
>few|TRBJ1-3|.|TRBV30
CAFGGRDDFSGNTIYF
TGTGCCTTTGGGGGGAGAGACGACTTCTCTGGAAACACCATATATTTT
>.|TRBJ2-5|TRBD2|TRBV5-4
CASSSKGLAGVETQYF
TGTGCCAGCAGCTCTAAGGGACTAGCGGGAGTGGAGACCCAGTACTTC
>.|TRBJ2-5|TRBD2|TRBV5-1
CASSPTGTSGNWGETQYF
TGCGCCAGCAGCCCGACCGGGACTAGCGGGAACTGGGGGGAGACCCAGTACTTC
>.|TRBJ2-3|.|TRBV11-3
CASSLAVLGREKTDTQYF
TGTGCCAGCAGCTTAGCAGTCCTCGGACGGGAAAAAACAGATACGCAGTATTTT
>.|TRBJ2-7|.|TRBV5-6
CASSFYMSYEQYF
TGTGCCAGCAGCTTTTACATGTCCTACGAGCAGTACTTC
>.|TRBJ2-7|.|TRBV6-5
CASRYTGQSRYEQYF
TGTGCCAGCAGATATACAGGGCAATCGAGGTACGAGCAGTACTTC
>.|TRBJ1-3|TRBD1|TRBV6-6
CASRGGTAGNTIYF
TGTGCCAGCAGGGGTGGGACAGCTGGAAACACCATATATTTT
>once|TRBJ1-5|.|TRBV7-9
CASSYGQSNQPQHF
TGTGCCAGCAGCTACGGACAGAGCAATCAGCCCCAGCATTTT
>once|TRBJ1-4|.|TRBV11-2
CASSLDRQANEKLFF
TGTGCCAGCAGCTTAGACCGCCAGGCAAATGAAAAACTGTTTTTT
>.|TRBJ1-1|TRBD1|TRBV25-1
CASKETGFYTEAFF
TGTGCCAGCAAGGAGACAGGGTTTTACACTGAAGCTTTCTTT
>.|TRBJ1-2|TRBD1|TRBV5-4
CASSTYRGDYGYTF
TGTGCCAGCAGCACGTACAGGGGGGACTATGGCTACACCTTC
>.|TRBJ2-4|.|TRBV19
CASRNMEPKNIQYF
TGTGCCAGTAGGAACATGGAGCCAAAAAACATTCAGTACTTC
>.|TRBJ2-5|TRBD2|TRBV6-5
CASSYLAGGPETQYF
TGTGCCAGCAGTTACCTAGCGGGAGGGCCTGAGACCCAGTACTTC
>.|TRBJ2-3|.|TRBV7-2
CASSLTQRSTDTQYF
TGTGCCAGCAGCTTAACCCAGCGGTCCACAGATACGCAGTATTTT
>.|TRBJ2-7|.|TRBV6-6
CATKQDPYEQYF
TGTGCCACCAAACAGGATCCCTACGAGCAGTACTTC
>.|TRBJ2-3|TRBD2|TRBV6-1
CASSEILAGWVGDTQYF
TGTGCCAGCAGTGAAATACTAGCGGGGTGGGTGGGGGATACGCAGTATTTT
>.|TRBJ1-1|TRBD1|TRBV4-1
CASSPTTGQVFEAFF
TGCGCCAGCAGCCCGACAACGGGACAGGTTTTTGAAGCTTTCTTT
>.|TRBJ2-7|TRBD2|TRBV2
CASSEDGTGGPQYF
TGTGCCAGCAGTGAAGACGGTACGGGAGGGCCTCAGTACTTC
>.|TRBJ2-7|TRBD1|TRBV6-1
CASSRQGALEQYF
TGTGCCAGCAGTCGCCAGGGGGCTCTCGAGCAGTACTTC
>.|TRBJ2-5|TRBD1|TRBV19
CASSVNGQGWETQYF
TGTGCCAGTAGTGTAAATGGACAGGGTTGGGAGACCCAGTACTTC
>.|TRBJ2-7|.|TRBV6-6
CASRGNRFHEQYF
TGTGCCAGCAGAGGAAACAGGTTCCACGAGCAGTACTTC
>once|TRBJ2-7|TRBD2|TRBV27
CASSPGLVYEQYF
TGTGCCAGCAGTCCGGGACTAGTGTACGAGCAGTACTTC
>.|TRBJ2-7|.|TRBV15
CATSGVTTGEAYEQYF
TGTGCCACCAGCGGGGTAACAACGGGAGAGGCGTACGAGCAGTACTTC